The sample holds many counts of the clone carrying this T cell receptor beta chain. Its specificity is not known. V dropped 0 bases and J dropped 5 bases, with 4 bases sitting between them. This CDR3 has 12 residues. CDR1 and CDR2 from the germline V gene are LGHDT and YNNKEL (reference sequence). The sample originates from a study of identical twins. General study points: Cross-sectional statistics, not tracking of the same donors, supported the conclusions. The abundant beta clonotypes from cord blood had fewer insertions, and memory repertoires had none of this.

Every one of the donors was a healthy Caucasian. Each cDNA held unique molecular identifiers, and template switching gave it a universal primer site. TCRdb processed the 5' RACE reads anew with MiXCR; each CDR3 protein has one entry. Here the sample spans some 200,000 distinct CDR3 sequences, more than 6.5% being singletons. This sample also appeared in a second study, on yellow fever vaccine responses in identical twins.

Sequencing was performed on memory (CD45RO+) T cells sorted from blood. This receptor was identified in a woman aged 18-29 years in good health. The chain has TRBV3-1 and TRBJ2-5; D ambiguous. CDR3 in amino acids: CASSQDSETQYF. The DNA of the CDR3 is TGTGCCAGCAGCCAAGATAGTGAGACCCAGTACTTC.